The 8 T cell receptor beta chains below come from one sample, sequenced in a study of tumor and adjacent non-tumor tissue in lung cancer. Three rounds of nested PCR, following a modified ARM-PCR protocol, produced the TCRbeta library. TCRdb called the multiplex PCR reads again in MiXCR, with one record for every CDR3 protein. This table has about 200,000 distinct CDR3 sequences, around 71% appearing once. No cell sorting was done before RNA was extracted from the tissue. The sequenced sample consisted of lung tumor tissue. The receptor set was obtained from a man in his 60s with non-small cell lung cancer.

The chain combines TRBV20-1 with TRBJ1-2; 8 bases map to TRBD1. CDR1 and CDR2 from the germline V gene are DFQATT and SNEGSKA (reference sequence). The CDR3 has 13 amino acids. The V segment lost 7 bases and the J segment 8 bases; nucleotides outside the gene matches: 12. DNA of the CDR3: TGCAGTGTCCCGGTCAGGGGGCTGGGGGGCTACACCTTC. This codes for CSVPVRGLGGYTF.

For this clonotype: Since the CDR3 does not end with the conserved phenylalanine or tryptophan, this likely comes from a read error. The CDR3 DNA sequence: TGTGCCAGCAGTTTGCTTCAGGGTAGTGAAGCTTTCTCT. This sequence encodes CASSLLQGSEAFS. V and J are TRBV5-6 and TRBJ1-1, with a tentative D call TRBD1 (5 bases). The germline gives CDR1 SGHDT, CDR2 YYEEEE. The CDR3 length is 13 residues. Trimming took 5 bases from V and 7 from J, leaving 15 bases between them.

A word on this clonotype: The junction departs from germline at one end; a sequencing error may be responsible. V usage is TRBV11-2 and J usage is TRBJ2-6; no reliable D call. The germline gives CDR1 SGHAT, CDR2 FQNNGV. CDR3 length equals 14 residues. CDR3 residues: CTSSPISRANVMTF. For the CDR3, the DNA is TGTACCAGCAGTCCTATCTCTCGGGCCAACGTCATGACCTTC.

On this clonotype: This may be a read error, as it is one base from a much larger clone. DNA of the CDR3: TGTGCCAGCAGTTTGCCAGGCGAGGAGCAGTACTTC. This translates into CASSLPGEEQYF. The chain employs TRBV6-6 and TRBJ2-7; D is uncertain. V gave up 4 bases and J gave up 7 bases, with 11 bases separating them. Germline loops: CDR1 MNHNY, CDR2 SVGAGI (reference sequence). The CDR3 has 12 amino acids.

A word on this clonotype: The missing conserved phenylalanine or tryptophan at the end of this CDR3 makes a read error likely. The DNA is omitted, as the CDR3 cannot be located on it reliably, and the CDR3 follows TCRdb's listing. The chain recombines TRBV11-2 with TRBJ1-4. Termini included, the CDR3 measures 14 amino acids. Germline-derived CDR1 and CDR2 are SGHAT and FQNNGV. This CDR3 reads CASSSPMREEKLFS.

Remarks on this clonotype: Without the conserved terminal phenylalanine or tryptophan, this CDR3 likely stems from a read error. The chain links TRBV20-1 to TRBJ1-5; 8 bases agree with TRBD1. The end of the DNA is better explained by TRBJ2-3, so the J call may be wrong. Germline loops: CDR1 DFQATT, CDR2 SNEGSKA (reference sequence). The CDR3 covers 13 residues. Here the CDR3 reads CSVVRGPNQPQYS. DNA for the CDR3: TGCAGTGTCGTCAGGGGGCCGAATCAGCCCCAGTATTCT.

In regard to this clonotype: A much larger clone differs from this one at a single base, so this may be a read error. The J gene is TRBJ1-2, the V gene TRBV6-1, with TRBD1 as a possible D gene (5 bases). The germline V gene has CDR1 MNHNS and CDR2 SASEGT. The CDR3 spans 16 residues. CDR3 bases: TGTGCCAACAGTGAATGGGGGGACGGGAGAGACTATGGCTACACCTTC. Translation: CANSEWGDGRDYGYTF.

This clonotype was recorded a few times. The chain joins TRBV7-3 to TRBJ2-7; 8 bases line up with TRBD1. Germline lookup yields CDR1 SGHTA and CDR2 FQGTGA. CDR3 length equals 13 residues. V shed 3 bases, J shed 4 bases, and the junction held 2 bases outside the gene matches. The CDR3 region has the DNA TGTGCCAGCAGCTTTGACAGGGGATACGAGCAGTACTTC. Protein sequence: CASSFDRGYEQYF. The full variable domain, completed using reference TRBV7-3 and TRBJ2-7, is GAGVSQTPSNKVTEKGKYVELRCDPISGHTALYWYRQSLGQGPEFLIYFQGTGAADDSGLPNDRFFAVRPEGSVSTLKIQRTERGDSAVYLCASSFDRGYEQYFGPGTRLTVT.